What follows are 3 T cell receptor beta chains derived from one specimen sequenced in a study of OX40 agonist ivuxolimab in advanced cancers. The assay was immunoSEQ multiplex PCR, and TCRdb's table has in-frame clones only and misses some. The repertoire holds approximately 47,000 clones, with around 90% as singletons. Sequences were derived from CD4+ or CD8+ T cells sorted from blood, sampled in a trial of the OX40 agonist ivuxolimab. The receptors here all came from an adult with an advanced solid tumor such as melanoma, head and neck, liver or kidney cancer.

The CDR3 region has the DNA TGTGCCACCAGGAACCCGGGACTAGCGGGCTACGAGCAGTACTTC. It yields the protein CATRNPGLAGYEQYF. The chain has TRBV15 and TRBJ2-7; 12 bases map to TRBD2. The CDR3 runs to 15 residues. With 6 bases clipped from V and 3 bases from J, the junction kept 6 bases outside the gene matches. CDR1 and CDR2 from the germline V gene are LNHNV and YYDKDF (reference sequence). The full variable domain, with the rest looked up from reference TRBV15 and TRBJ2-7, is DAMVIQNPRYQVTQFGKPVTLSCSQTLNHNVMYWYQQKSSQAPKLLFHYYDKDFNNEADTPDNFQSRRPNTSFCFLDIRSPGLGDTAMYLCATRNPGLAGYEQYFGPGTRLTVT.

The rearrangement links TRBV28 to TRBJ1-5, with a tentative D call TRBD1 (6 bases). Trimming took 3 bases from V and 0 from J, leaving 9 bases between them. CDR3 length equals 15 residues. Germline-derived CDR1 and CDR2 are MDHEN and SYDVKM. The CDR3: CASSFRGASNQPQHF. CDR3 bases: TGTGCCAGCAGTTTTAGGGGGGCTAGCAATCAGCCCCAGCATTTT. Complete variable domain (other parts from reference TRBV28 and TRBJ1-5): DVKVTQSSRYLVKRTGEKVFLECVQDMDHENMFWYRQDPGLGLRLIYFSYDVKMKEKGDIPEGYSVSREKKERFSLILESASTNQTSMYLCASSFRGASNQPQHFGDGTRLSIL.

The gene calls are TRBV6-5 and TRBJ1-6, with 7 bases that match TRBD1. CDR1 and CDR2 (germline): MNHEY, SVGAGI. The CDR3 totals 15 residues. With 4 bases clipped from V and 10 bases from J, the junction kept 10 bases outside the gene matches. CDR3 region: CASSSLQGLNSPLHF. The CDR3 DNA reads TGTGCCAGCAGTTCCCTACAGGGGCTAAACTCACCCCTCCACTTT.